The clone carrying this TCR beta chain was counted many times. Germline V gene lookup returns CDR1 SNHLY and CDR2 FYNNEI. The CDR3 is 11 residues long. The data stem from a study of Graves' ophthalmopathy and Graves' hyperthyroidism. The TCR beta CDR3 regions underwent amplification from RNA transcripts. Investigators did first-round RT-PCR with HTBI primers, then second-round multiplex PCR. From the multiplex PCR reads, TCRdb called clonotypes with MiXCR, one entry per CDR3 protein. This sample yields about 740,000 distinct CDR3 sequences, of which around 40% are seen a single time; 44% belongs to the top ten.

The V gene is TRBV2, the J gene TRBJ1-1; D gene uncertain. The TCR sequence derives from an adult man with Graves' ophthalmopathy. The sample comprised peripheral blood. CDR3 nucleotides: TGTGCTACCTTGGCAGGACGCGAAGCTTTCTTT. Translation gives CATLAGREAFF. The variable domain in full, with the rest retrieved from reference TRBV2 and TRBJ1-1, is EPEVTQTPSHQVTQMGQEVILRCVPISNHLYFYWYRQILGQKVEFLVSFYNNEISEKSEIFDDQFSVERPDGSNFTLKIRSTKLEDSAMYFCATLAGREAFFGQGTRLTVV.